The 26 T cell receptor beta chains below all came from one sample that was sequenced in a study of blood T cell repertoires in COVID-19. Assay used: immunoSEQ multiplex PCR; TCRdb lists only in-frame clones, some missing. The table includes 150,000 to 200,000 clones, about 82% detected once. The source material was PBMCs or T cells enriched from blood (not recorded which). The receptors shown here come from a woman in her twenties or thirties who had recovered from COVID-19.

The gene calls are TRBV7-3 and TRBJ2-1; 8 positions agree with TRBD2. The CDR3 is 15 amino acids. With V trimmed by 1 base and J by 8 bases, 7 bases remained unmatched. Germline CDR1 SGHTA, CDR2 FQGTGA. The CDR3 coding sequence is TGTGCCAGCAGCTTAAATGCGGGAGGCCGCGATGAGCAGTTCTTC. Amino acids: CASSLNAGGRDEQFF.

V gene TRBV4-2 combines with J gene TRBJ2-3; 7 positions match TRBD2. J lost 2 bases, V lost 6 bases, and 8 bases had no gene match. Germline-derived CDR1 and CDR2 are LGHNA and YNFKEQ. The length of the CDR3 is 15 residues. CDR3 protein: CASSSSLAVTDTQYF. The CDR3 DNA is TGTGCCAGCAGTTCTAGCCTAGCGGTCACAGATACGCAGTATTTT.

V is TRBV7-2 and J is TRBJ2-5, with D tentatively TRBD1 (6 bases). The CDR3 extends over 15 amino acids. V dropped 1 base and J dropped 5 bases, with 14 bases sitting between them. The V gene's germline CDR1 is SGHTA and CDR2 FQGNSA. CDR3 DNA: TGTGCCAGCAGCTTAGGTCAAACAGGGAAGGAGACCCAGTACTTC. It translates to CASSLGQTGKETQYF.

The gene calls are TRBV5-1 and TRBJ2-7, with 7 bases identical to TRBD2. Germline V gene sequence: CDR1 SGHRS, CDR2 YFSETQ. The V gene end was trimmed by 4 bases and the J gene end by 0 bases; junction bases not matched to a gene: 16. CDR3 length: 18 amino acids. The CDR3 spells CASSLGLGREASSYEQYF. CDR3 bases: TGCGCCAGCAGCCTCGGCCTTGGCCGGGAGGCATCCTCCTACGAGCAGTACTTC.

The chain links TRBV27 to TRBJ1-4; D not certain. CDR3 length: 13 residues. V lost 5 bases to trimming and J lost 8 bases, with 12 bases between them. In germline, CDR1 is MNHEY, CDR2 SMNVEV (reference sequence). The CDR3 here is CASSGPGIEKLFF. CDR3 in DNA: TGTGCCAGCAGTGGGCCGGGGATCGAAAAACTGTTTTTT.

This rearrangement joins TRBV27 to TRBJ2-1; TRBD2 agrees at 8 bases. Per germline, CDR1 MNHEY and CDR2 SMNVEV (reference sequence). The CDR3 sequence is 15 residues long. V gave up 6 bases and J gave up 9 bases; unmatched junction bases: 13. The CDR3 protein is CASRPSGRSGGEQFF. The CDR3 region has the DNA TGTGCCAGCAGACCCAGCGGGAGAAGTGGCGGTGAGCAGTTCTTC.

This clone showed up just once. The DNA of the CDR3 is TGTGCCAGCAGTTTAATCCCGGGGCAGGGGGCGCTGGGGCTGGAGCTGTTTTTT. Residues: CASSLIPGQGALGLELFF. The chain joins TRBV28 to TRBJ2-2, with 8 bases lining up with TRBD1. Unmatched junction bases numbered 18, after V lost 2 bases and J lost 10 bases. The V gene's germline CDR1 is MDHEN and CDR2 SYDVKM. The CDR3 runs to 18 residues. The full variable domain, rest sourced from reference TRBV28 and TRBJ2-2, is DVKVTQSSRYLVKRTGEKVFLECVQDMDHENMFWYRQDPGLGLRLIYFSYDVKMKEKGDIPEGYSVSREKKERFSLILESASTNQTSMYLCASSLIPGQGALGLELFFGEGSRLTVL.

This clone has just one count. The rearrangement uses TRBV2 and TRBJ1-2; no clear D. Trimming removed 11 bases at V and 4 bases at J, with 26 bases between. CDR1 SNHLY and CDR2 FYNNEI come from the germline V gene. The CDR3 is 16 residues long. The CDR3 region has the DNA TGTGCCGGATATTCGACGGGTATGGGTCTTCGCTATGGCTACACCTTC. Its protein is CAGYSTGMGLRYGYTF.

This clone was seen just once. The J gene is TRBJ2-7, the V gene TRBV5-4; TRBD2 matches 11 bases. The CDR3 extends over 16 amino acids. The junction had 15 bases not matched to a gene; V was cut back by 7 bases and J by 6 bases. The germline gives CDR1 SGHNT, CDR2 YYREEE (reference sequence). The CDR3 nucleotides are TGTGCCAGCCGGACTTTTAGCGGGGGGGAAGAGGGCGAGCAGTACTTC. Amino acid sequence: CASRTFSGGEEGEQYF. The full variable domain, with the rest looked up from reference TRBV5-4 and TRBJ2-7, is ETGVTQSPTHLIKTRGQQVTLRCSSQSGHNTVSWYQQALGQGPQFIFQYYREEENGRGNFPPRFSGLQFPNYSSELNVNALELDDSALYLCASRTFSGGEEGEQYFGPGTRLTVT.

The CDR3 nucleotides are TGTGCCAGCAGTGAAGACGGTTTTTGGGGCTACACCTTC. Translated, it gives CASSEDGFWGYTF. This chain connects TRBV2 to TRBJ1-2, with D hard to call. Germline V gene lookup returns CDR1 SNHLY and CDR2 FYNNEI. The ends were cut back, 1 base at V and 8 bases at J, with 11 bases in the middle. The CDR3 has 13 residues.

The chain employs TRBV28 and TRBJ2-5, with 10 bases lining up with TRBD1. V lost 6 bases to trimming and J lost 3 bases; unmatched junction nucleotides: 4. Germline V gives CDR1 MDHEN, CDR2 SYDVKM. The CDR3 consists of 14 residues. The chain's CDR3 is CASSPDRGEETQYF. The CDR3 DNA is TGTGCCAGCAGCCCGGACAGGGGGGAAGAGACCCAGTACTTC.

This clone came up once. V usage is TRBV5-1 and J usage is TRBJ2-7; 7 positions match TRBD1. V lost 2 bases to trimming and J lost 6 bases; unmatched junction nucleotides: 8. CDR1 and CDR2 from the germline V gene are SGHRS and YFSETQ. The length of the CDR3 is 14 residues. Written as DNA, the CDR3 is TGCGCCAGCAGCTTAAGGACAGGTCTTTCCGAGCAGTACTTC. Encoded protein: CASSLRTGLSEQYF.

The chain uses TRBV6-2 or TRBV6-3 and TRBJ1-1, with a possible D match to TRBD1 (5 bases). Trimming pared 0 bases from V and 1 base from J, leaving 21 bases between. This CDR3 has 19 residues. Germline V gene lookup returns CDR1 MNHEY and CDR2 SVGEGT. The CDR3 DNA reads TGTGCCAGCAGTTACTCGATCCCGGGGAGGGGCCATGGGAACACTGAAGCTTTCTTT. This translates into CASSYSIPGRGHGNTEAFF.

V and J are TRBV7-8 and TRBJ2-1, with D possibly being TRBD2 (5 bases). CDR1 and CDR2 (germline): SGHVS, FQNEAQ. The ends were cut back, 5 bases at V and 9 bases at J, with 8 bases in the middle. The CDR3 spans 11 residues. The CDR3 DNA reads as TGTGCCAGCAGCCCCGGGGTTGAGCAGTTCTTC. Translated, it gives CASSPGVEQFF.

This clone was found once. The chain is built from TRBV29-1 and TRBJ1-2, with 10 bases identical to TRBD1. The V gene end was trimmed by 6 bases and the J gene end by 4 bases; junction bases not matched to a gene: 14. Per germline, CDR1 SQVTM and CDR2 ANQGSEA. CDR3 size: 16 residues. This CDR3 reads CSVPIPGQGHFYGYTF. The CDR3 region has the DNA TGCAGCGTCCCAATTCCGGGACAGGGGCATTTCTATGGCTACACCTTC.

The chain carries TRBV18 and TRBJ1-2; D gene uncertain. Germline V lookup: CDR1 KGHSH, CDR2 LQKENI. There are 13 residues in the CDR3. Between the trimmed V and J ends, which lost 3 bases and 8 bases, there was a span of 13 bases. The CDR3 nucleotides read TGTGCCAGCTCACCCACCGTCGCGGAGGGCTACACCTTC. It specifies CASSPTVAEGYTF.

This rearrangement joins TRBV27 to TRBJ2-7; 11 nucleotides match TRBD1. The germline V gene has CDR1 MNHEY and CDR2 SMNVEV (reference sequence). Trimming at V came to 4 bases and at J to 3 bases, leaving 5 bases not matched to a gene. The CDR3 is made up of 15 amino acids. The DNA of the CDR3 is TGTGCCAGCAGTTCGTGGACAGGGGGCGTCTACGAGCAGTACTTC. It specifies CASSSWTGGVYEQYF.

The CDR3 nucleotides are TGTGCCAGCAGCTTAAGGCAGGGGGCATCTGAGACCCAGTACTTC. Encoded protein: CASSLRQGASETQYF. The rearrangement uses TRBV7-9 and TRBJ2-5; 8 bases line up with TRBD1. V dropped 2 bases and J dropped 5; count of bases not matched to a gene: 7. The CDR3 loop spans 15 amino acids. CDR1 SEHNR and CDR2 FQNEAQ come from the germline V gene (reference sequence).

A word on this clone: Compared with germline, one end of the junction differs, possibly owing to a read error. The V and J genes are TRBV13 and TRBJ2-3; 9 positions match TRBD2. Germline CDR1 reads PRHDT; CDR2 reads FYEKMQ (reference sequence). The CDR3 runs to 19 residues. The DNA of the CDR3 is TGTGCCGGCAGCTTGGTTACAGGAGTCCTAGCGGGAAACACAGATACGCAGTATTTT. Protein sequence: CAGSLVTGVLAGNTDTQYF.

V and J are TRBV11-2 and TRBJ2-7, with a weak D call TRBD2 (5 bases). From germline, CDR1 is SGHAT and CDR2 FQNNGV. V lost 2 bases and J lost 0, with 20 bases in between. The CDR3 contains 18 residues. In DNA form, the CDR3 reads TGTGCCAGCAGCTTACTCCAATATTCGAGGGATCTCTCCTACGAGCAGTACTTC. This codes for CASSLLQYSRDLSYEQYF. Full variable domain (missing parts from reference TRBV11-2 and TRBJ2-7): EAGVAQSPRYKIIEKRQSVAFWCNPISGHATLYWYQQILGQGPKLLIQFQNNGVVDDSQLPKDRFSAERLKGVDSTLKIQPAKLEDSAVYLCASSLLQYSRDLSYEQYFGPGTRLTVT.

The chain links TRBV28 to TRBJ1-5, with D perhaps matching TRBD1 (5 bases). The CDR3 runs 16 residues. Germline CDR1 reads MDHEN; CDR2 reads SYDVKM. V lost 4 bases and J lost 6, with 19 bases in between. The DNA of the CDR3 is TGTGCCAGCAGTTCCCCCCCGAGCGGGGCGGGTCAGCCCCAGCATTTT. It specifies CASSSPPSGAGQPQHF.

This sequence joins TRBV3-1 (or the pseudogene TRBV3-2) and TRBJ2-1; maybe TRBD2 (7 bases). The CDR3 sequence is 15 residues long. The germline gives CDR1 LGHDT, CDR2 YNNKEL (reference sequence). Trimming pared 1 base from V and 5 bases from J, leaving 12 bases between. CDR3 in DNA: TGTGCCAGCAGCCAAGGGGGGGGCAGGGACAATGAGCAGTTCTTC. Protein product: CASSQGGGRDNEQFF.

The chain employs TRBV2 and TRBJ2-1, with 7 bases that match TRBD2. Germline CDR1 and CDR2: SNHLY and FYNNEI. With 6 bases clipped from V and 5 bases from J, the junction kept 7 bases outside the gene matches. The CDR3 length is 14 residues. CDR3 sequence reads: CASSGLGANNEQFF. In DNA form, the CDR3 reads TGTGCCAGCAGCGGACTAGGAGCAAACAATGAGCAGTTCTTC. The full variable domain, completed using reference TRBV2 and TRBJ2-1, is EPEVTQTPSHQVTQMGQEVILRCVPISNHLYFYWYRQILGQKVEFLVSFYNNEISEKSEIFDDQFSVERPDGSNFTLKIRSTKLEDSAMYFCASSGLGANNEQFFGPGTRLTVL.

The chain couples TRBV6-4 to TRBJ1-1, with D possibly being TRBD1 (6 bases). The CDR3 has 15 residues. Germline lookup yields CDR1 MRHNA and CDR2 SNTAGT. Trimming removed 6 bases at V and 3 bases at J, with 17 bases between. CDR3 DNA sequence: TGTGCCAGCAGAAGACGACAGGATTTGGACACTGAAGCTTTCTTT. Amino acids: CASRRRQDLDTEAFF.

The chain's CDR3 is CASSLMRANTEAFF. CDR3 coding DNA: TGTGCCAGCAGTTTAATGAGAGCGAACACTGAAGCTTTCTTT. The chain has TRBV28 and TRBJ1-1; D unresolved. This CDR3 spans 14 amino acids. Between the trimmed V and J ends, which lost 2 bases and 1 base, there was a span of 8 bases. The germline gives CDR1 MDHEN, CDR2 SYDVKM.

This clone was seen a handful of times. The chain uses TRBV9 and TRBJ2-2, with D tentatively TRBD2 (5 bases). V was pared by 4 bases and J by 6 bases, with 22 bases between. Looked up from germline, CDR1 is SGDLS and CDR2 is YYNGEE. The CDR3 totals 17 residues. The DNA for the CDR3 is TGTGCCAGCAGCCCCGTTTCCGTGGAGCGGAGTCCCGGGGAGCTGTTTTTT. Translated: CASSPVSVERSPGELFF. The full variable domain, completed using reference TRBV9 and TRBJ2-2, is DSGVTQTPKHLITATGQRVTLRCSPRSGDLSVYWYQQSLDQGLQFLIQYYNGEERAKGNILERFSAQQFPDLHSELNLSSLELGDSALYFCASSPVSVERSPGELFFGEGSRLTVL.